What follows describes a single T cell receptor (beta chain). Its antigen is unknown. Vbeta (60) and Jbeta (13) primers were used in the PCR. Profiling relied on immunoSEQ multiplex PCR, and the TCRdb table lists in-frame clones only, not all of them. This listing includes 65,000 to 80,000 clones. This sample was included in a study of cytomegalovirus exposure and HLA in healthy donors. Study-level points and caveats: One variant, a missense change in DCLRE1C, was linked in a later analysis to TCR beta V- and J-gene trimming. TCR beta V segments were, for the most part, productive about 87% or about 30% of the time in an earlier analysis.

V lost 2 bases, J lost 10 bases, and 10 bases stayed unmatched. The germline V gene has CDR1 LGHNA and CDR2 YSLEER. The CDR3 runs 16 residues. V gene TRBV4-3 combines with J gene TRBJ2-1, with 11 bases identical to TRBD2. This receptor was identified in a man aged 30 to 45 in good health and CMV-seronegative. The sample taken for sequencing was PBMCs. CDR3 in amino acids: CASSQLTSGSLGEQFF. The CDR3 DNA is TGCGCCAGCAGCCAACTTACTAGCGGGAGTTTAGGAGAGCAGTTCTTC.